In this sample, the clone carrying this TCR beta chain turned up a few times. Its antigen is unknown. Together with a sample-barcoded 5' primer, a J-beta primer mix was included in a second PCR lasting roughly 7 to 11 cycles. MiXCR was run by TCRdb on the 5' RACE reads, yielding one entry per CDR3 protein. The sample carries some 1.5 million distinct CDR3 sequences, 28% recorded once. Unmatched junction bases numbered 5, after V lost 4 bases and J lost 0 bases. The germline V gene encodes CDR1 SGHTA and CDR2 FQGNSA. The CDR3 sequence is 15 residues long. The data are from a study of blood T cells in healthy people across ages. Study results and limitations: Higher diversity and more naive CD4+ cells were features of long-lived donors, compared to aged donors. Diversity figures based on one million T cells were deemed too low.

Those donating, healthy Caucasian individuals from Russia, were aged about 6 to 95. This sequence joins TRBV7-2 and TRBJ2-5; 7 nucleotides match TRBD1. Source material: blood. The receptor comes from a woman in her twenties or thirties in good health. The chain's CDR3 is CASSSLGQHQETQYF. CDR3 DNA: TGTGCCAGCAGCTCGTTGGGACAGCACCAAGAGACCCAGTACTTC. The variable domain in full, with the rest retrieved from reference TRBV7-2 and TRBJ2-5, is GAGVSQSPSNKVTEKGKDVELRCDPISGHTALYWYRQSLGQGLEFLIYFQGNSAPDKSGLPSDRFSAERTGGSVSTLTIQRTQQEDSAVYLCASSSLGQHQETQYFGPGTRLLVL.